What follows are 25 T cell receptor beta chains derived from one specimen sequenced in a study of shared clonotypes between healthy human individuals. It was CD45RO-negative cells, positively selected for CCR7, that made up naive CD8 cells, with terminally differentiated effector memory CD45RA+ cells excluded. The assay was immunoSEQ multiplex PCR, and TCRdb's table has in-frame clones only and misses some. This table holds fewer than 1 million clones, approximately 97% found once. The sequenced material came from naive CD8+ T cells sorted from blood. The source of these receptors is a young man in good health.

The V call is TRBV7-9, the J call TRBJ2-7; TRBD2 is a possible D gene (5 bases). V lost 5 bases and J lost 3, with 11 bases in between. Looked up from germline, CDR1 is SEHNR and CDR2 is FQNEAQ (reference sequence). The CDR3 loop spans 13 amino acids. CDR3 in DNA: TGTGCCAGCAGCCAGGAGGAGATCTACGAGCAGTACTTC. Protein product: CASSQEEIYEQYF.

This chain uses TRBV7-9 with TRBJ2-2; 7 positions agree with TRBD2. The V gene's germline CDR1 is SEHNR and CDR2 FQNEAQ (reference sequence). The CDR3 is 18 residues long. Trimming took 4 bases from V and 8 from J; bases not matched to a gene: 19. CDR3 sequence (DNA): TGTGCCAGCAGCTCCGATTCCCCCTTAGCCGGGAGGACGGGGGAGCTGTTTTTT. Translation: CASSSDSPLAGRTGELFF.

The V gene is TRBV29-1, the J gene TRBJ2-3, with 7 nucleotides matching TRBD2. Germline-derived CDR1 and CDR2 are SQVTM and ANQGSEA. The CDR3 contains 15 residues. With 4 bases clipped from V and 2 bases from J, the junction kept 9 bases outside the gene matches. Here the CDR3 reads CSVGWSSGYTDTQYF. The CDR3 DNA follows: TGCAGCGTTGGGTGGTCTAGCGGATACACAGATACGCAGTATTTT.

The V call is TRBV7-3, the J call TRBJ1-2; D not resolved. The CDR3 extends over 15 amino acids. The ends were cut back, 0 bases at V and 2 bases at J, with 10 bases in the middle. Germline V gene sequence: CDR1 SGHTA, CDR2 FQGTGA. Here the CDR3 reads CASSLTGPGNYGYTF. The CDR3 bases are TGTGCCAGCAGCTTAACGGGTCCGGGGAACTATGGCTACACCTTC.

The rearrangement uses TRBV7-9 and TRBJ2-5, with D tentatively TRBD2 (5 bases). This CDR3 is 15 amino acids long. Germline CDR1 is SEHNR and CDR2 is FQNEAQ (reference sequence). Trimming took off 4 bases at V and 2 bases at J, with 14 bases between the two ends. DNA for the CDR3: TGTGCCAGCAGCTGGTGGCTAGCAGAACAAGAGACCCAGTACTTC. Amino acid sequence: CASSWWLAEQETQYF.

The chain uses TRBV4-1 and TRBJ1-5; a weak D match, TRBD1 (5 bases). The CDR3 extends over 17 amino acids. Germline assignment: CDR1 MGHRA and CDR2 YSYEKL. V dropped 2 bases and J dropped 1 base, with 15 bases sitting between them. In DNA form, the CDR3 reads TGCGCCAGCAGCCAATCCAGGGATGGGAGAAGCAATCAGCCCCAGCATTTT. Protein sequence: CASSQSRDGRSNQPQHF.

V is TRBV2 and J is TRBJ1-1; D unresolved. The germline V and J ends were trimmed by 4 bases and 8 bases, with 11 bases remaining between them. This CDR3 is built from 12 residues. Germline V CDR1 and CDR2: SNHLY, FYNNEI. This CDR3 is CASSGTRVEAFF. CDR3 in DNA: TGTGCCAGCAGTGGTACAAGGGTGGAAGCTTTCTTT.

The chain carries TRBV6-1 and TRBJ1-1, with D unclear. The germline CDR1 and CDR2 sequences are MNHNS and SASEGT. This CDR3 contains 13 residues. V was shortened by 4 bases and J by 2 bases, with 8 bases between the two germline ends. The CDR3 DNA sequence: TGTGCCAGCAGTGTTCACCGCAACACTGAAGCTTTCTTT. It yields the protein CASSVHRNTEAFF.

As regards this clone: Other nucleotide sequences from this sample produce the same CDR3. The V call is TRBV7-9, the J call TRBJ2-1; D is unresolved. V was trimmed by 6 bases and J by 5 bases, leaving 8 bases between them. CDR1 SEHNR and CDR2 FQNEAQ come from the germline V gene (reference sequence). There are 12 residues in the CDR3. CDR3 in amino acids: CASSPSNNEQFF. For the CDR3, the DNA is TGTGCCAGCAGTCCCTCTAACAATGAGCAGTTCTTC.

The chain links TRBV9 to TRBJ2-7; possible D gene TRBD2, 6 bases. Germline CDR1 is SGDLS and CDR2 is YYNGEE. V was shortened by 4 bases and J by 2 bases, with 19 bases between the two germline ends. The CDR3 consists of 16 residues. CDR3 DNA sequence: TGTGCCAGCAGCCCGATGGGGGGTCAGGGCACCTACGAGCAGTACTTC. Translation: CASSPMGGQGTYEQYF.

This clone turned up a few times. The CDR3 bases are TGCGCCAGCAGCACCGGAGGCGGGCACGAGCAGTACTTC. Translation: CASSTGGGHEQYF. The genes are TRBV5-1 and TRBJ2-7, with a tentative D call TRBD2 (5 bases). Germline V gene lookup returns CDR1 SGHRS and CDR2 YFSETQ. The CDR3 loop spans 13 amino acids. Trimming cost V 4 bases and J 5 bases, with 13 bases left between them.

This clone was observed a handful of times. V gene TRBV5-1 combines with J gene TRBJ2-7, with D maybe TRBD1 (6 bases). V dropped 3 bases and J dropped 5 bases, with 15 bases sitting between them. Looked up from germline, CDR1 is SGHRS and CDR2 is YFSETQ. The CDR3 is 14 amino acids. CDR3 protein: CASSSRGISHEQYF. The DNA of the CDR3 is TGCGCCAGCAGCTCCAGGGGAATCAGCCACGAGCAGTACTTC.

The count of this clone is one. This chain uses TRBV5-1 with TRBJ2-7; 10 positions match TRBD2. The CDR3 has 16 residues. The V segment lost 0 bases and the J segment 2 bases; nucleotides outside the gene matches: 5. In germline, CDR1 is SGHRS, CDR2 YFSETQ. The DNA of the CDR3 is TGCGCCAGCAGCTTGGCCAGACTAGCGGGCCCCTACGAGCAGTACTTC. This encodes CASSLARLAGPYEQYF. The full variable domain, its missing parts supplied by reference TRBV5-1 and TRBJ2-7, is KAGVTQTPRYLIKTRGQQVTLSCSPISGHRSVSWYQQTPGQGLQFLFEYFSETQRNKGNFPGRFSGRQFSNSRSEMNVSTLELGDSALYLCASSLARLAGPYEQYFGPGTRLTVT.

The chain couples TRBV11-2 to TRBJ2-5; possible D gene TRBD2, 5 bases. This CDR3 is 14 amino acids long. The V gene lost 1 base and the J gene lost 5 bases, with 11 bases spanning the gap. Germline CDR1 SGHAT, CDR2 FQNNGV. CDR3 in DNA: TGTGCCAGCAGCTTAGCGTGGGGAGTGGAGACCCAGTACTTC. Amino acids: CASSLAWGVETQYF.

The rearrangement links TRBV6-1 to TRBJ2-7, with TRBD1 matching over 10 bases. V lost 3 bases and J lost 2; bases outside the gene matches: 4. The CDR3 runs 15 residues. Looked up from germline, CDR1 is MNHNS and CDR2 is SASEGT. CDR3 protein: CASSDAGTGAYEQYF. CDR3 coding DNA: TGTGCCAGCAGTGACGCCGGGACAGGGGCCTACGAGCAGTACTTC.

The chain joins TRBV29-1 to TRBJ2-2; D is undetermined. The CDR3 consists of 12 residues. Trimming removed 5 bases from V and 4 bases from J, with 8 bases in between. Germline lookup yields CDR1 SQVTM and CDR2 ANQGSEA. CDR3 bases: TGCAGCGTTTTACGGGTCACCGGGGAGCTGTTTTTT. Amino acid sequence: CSVLRVTGELFF.

The chain has TRBV5-4 and TRBJ2-5; D gene unclear. V lost 5 bases to trimming and J lost 2 bases, with 16 bases between them. Germline values: CDR1 SGHNT, CDR2 YYREEE (reference sequence). The CDR3 has 15 amino acids. CDR3 bases: TGTGCCAGCAGAGATCAGCGAAGGGTTCAAGAGACCCAGTACTTC. Translation: CASRDQRRVQETQYF.

The chain employs TRBV5-6 and TRBJ2-7; D is possibly TRBD2 (5 bases). This CDR3 has 14 amino acids. V dropped 4 bases and J dropped 6 bases, with 17 bases sitting between them. The germline V gene encodes CDR1 SGHDT and CDR2 YYEEEE. As DNA, the CDR3 is TGTGCCAGCAGCCCCGGGTTGGGCGGGTTCGAGCAGTACTTC. Amino acids: CASSPGLGGFEQYF. The complete variable domain, with remaining parts taken from reference TRBV5-6 and TRBJ2-7, reads DAGVTQSPTHLIKTRGQQVTLRCSPKSGHDTVSWYQQALGQGPQFIFQYYEEEERQRGNFPDRFSGHQFPNYSSELNVNALLLGDSALYLCASSPGLGGFEQYFGPGTRLTVT.

The CDR3 reads CASRDPTAWVYEQYF. The CDR3 DNA reads TGTGCCAGCCGCGATCCTACGGCTTGGGTCTACGAGCAGTACTTC. The chain couples TRBV11-2 to TRBJ2-7; D ambiguous. Between the trimmed V and J ends, which lost 8 bases and 3 bases, there was a span of 20 bases. Looked up from germline, CDR1 is SGHAT and CDR2 is FQNNGV. The CDR3 runs to 15 residues.

The rearrangement links TRBV18 to TRBJ2-1; D might be TRBD1 or TRBD2, each matching 5 bases. V lost 3 bases, J lost 3 bases, and 9 bases lay in between. The germline V gene has CDR1 KGHSH and CDR2 LQKENI. The CDR3 sequence is 14 residues long. CDR3 sequence: CASSPGTYYNEQFF. The DNA of the CDR3 is TGTGCCAGCTCACCGGGGACGTACTACAATGAGCAGTTCTTC.

The gene calls are TRBV29-1 and TRBJ2-1, with D maybe TRBD2 (6 bases). Germline V gene lookup returns CDR1 SQVTM and CDR2 ANQGSEA. The length of the CDR3 is 17 residues. The V end lost 7 bases, the J end lost 0 bases, and 22 bases lay between the germline ends. The DNA of the CDR3 is TGCAGCGGCTCCGGGACTTTAAAACAAAACTCCTACAATGAGCAGTTCTTC. Amino acid sequence: CSGSGTLKQNSYNEQFF.

The chain is built from TRBV27 and TRBJ2-7; D perhaps matches TRBD1 (5 bases). Looked up from germline, CDR1 is MNHEY and CDR2 is SMNVEV (reference sequence). The V and J ends lost 5 bases and 3 bases respectively, with 17 bases between them. The CDR3 extends over 15 amino acids. The CDR3 region has the DNA TGTGCCAGCAGTCCCCTCCCCTTACAGGTCTACGAGCAGTACTTC. It specifies CASSPLPLQVYEQYF.

The chain uses TRBV11-2 and TRBJ2-1, with 9 bases that match TRBD2. Per the germline V gene, CDR1 is SGHAT and CDR2 is FQNNGV. The CDR3 is 17 residues long. Trimming at V came to 1 base and at J to 0 bases, leaving 4 bases not matched to a gene. The CDR3: CASSLVSGGSSYNEQFF. DNA for the CDR3: TGTGCCAGCAGCTTAGTCAGCGGGGGGAGCTCCTACAATGAGCAGTTCTTC.

V usage is TRBV4-3 and J usage is TRBJ1-2; D unclear. The length of the CDR3 is 15 residues. Germline V gene lookup returns CDR1 LGHNA and CDR2 YSLEER. Trimming removed 5 bases from V and 0 bases from J, with 13 bases in between. The CDR3 reads CASSSTVRPNYGYTF. The DNA of the CDR3 is TGCGCCAGCAGCTCAACCGTTAGACCTAACTATGGCTACACCTTC.

This chain joins TRBV27 and TRBJ1-4; TRBD1 matches 7 bases. CDR3 length: 14 residues. Trimming took 7 bases from V and 5 from J; bases not matched to a gene: 7. Per the germline V gene, CDR1 is MNHEY and CDR2 is SMNVEV (reference sequence). The CDR3 bases are TGTGCCAGCACCGAGACAGGGCGAAATGAAAAACTGTTTTTT. Residues: CASTETGRNEKLFF.